The source of this T cell receptor (beta chain) is a study of blood T cell repertoires in COVID-19. As for the study in general: Donors in the United States, Italy and Spain gave samples during acute or convalescent COVID-19. PBMCs, B-cell-depleted T cells, or T cells provided the cDNA or gDNA that made up the material.

Original methodology: Nucleated cell number was recorded as an estimate derived from reference gene primer amplification. Generated by immunoSEQ multiplex PCR, the TCRdb table keeps only in-frame clones and is missing some. V, J and clone size are those of that table, while D and trimming were read from the DNA. Here the sample spans 150,000 or so clones, approximately 91% being singletons. Trimming at V came to 4 bases and at J to 0 bases, leaving 3 bases not matched to a gene. Per the germline V gene, CDR1 is SGHRS and CDR2 is YFSETQ. The CDR3 contains 16 residues. Sequencing was performed on peripheral blood. The source is a man between 18 and 29 years old with acute or convalescent COVID-19. The chain links TRBV5-1 to TRBJ1-4; 10 bases line up with TRBD1. CDR3 sequence reads: CASSLGQGATNEKLFF. DNA for the CDR3: TGCGCCAGCAGCCTCGGACAGGGGGCAACTAATGAAAAACTGTTTTTT.